The 28 T cell receptor beta chains listed next were all sequenced from one sample in a study of shared clonotypes between healthy human individuals. The naive CD8 fraction comprised CD45RO-negative cells positively selected for CCR7 and excluded terminally differentiated effector memory CD45RA+ cells. Generated by immunoSEQ multiplex PCR, the TCRdb table keeps only in-frame clones and is missing some. The sample includes over 2,000,000 clones, roughly 93% of them seen just once. The sequenced sample consisted of naive CD8+ T cells from PBMCs. The origin of the receptors is a man younger than 35 in good health. Some clones in this sample may be carry-over from other donors' samples.

The J gene is TRBJ2-7, the V gene TRBV27, with TRBD1 matching 11 bases. V lost 10 bases to trimming and J lost 4 bases; unmatched junction nucleotides: 6. The CDR3 totals 13 residues. Germline lookup yields CDR1 MNHEY and CDR2 SMNVEV (reference sequence). CDR3 region: CATRDRGRYEQYF. The CDR3, as DNA: TGTGCCACAAGGGACAGGGGGAGGTACGAGCAGTACTTC.

The chain employs TRBV7-9 and TRBJ2-1, with 11 bases matching TRBD2. J was trimmed by 1 base and V by 7 bases; bases with no gene match: 9. This CDR3 spans 17 amino acids. Per the germline V gene, CDR1 is SEHNR and CDR2 is FQNEAQ (reference sequence). The CDR3 nucleotides are TGTGCCAGCACCACCCCTACTAGCGGGAGTTCCTACAATGAGCAGTTCTTC. It encodes CASTTPTSGSSYNEQFF.

Regarding this clone: Other DNA variants within this sample encode the same CDR3. This chain links TRBV29-1 with TRBJ1-1, with D maybe TRBD1 (5 bases). Germline CDR1 reads SQVTM; CDR2 reads ANQGSEA. Trimming stripped 6 bases from V and 5 bases from J, with 10 bases between. The CDR3 is 11 amino acids. The CDR3 loop is CSVTGGTEAFF. In nucleotides, the CDR3 is TGCAGCGTGACGGGGGGGACTGAAGCTTTCTTT. The full variable domain, rest sourced from reference TRBV29-1 and TRBJ1-1, is SAVISQKPSRDICQRGTSLTIQCQVDSQVTMMFWYRQQPGQSLTLIATANQGSEATYESGFVIDKFPISRPNLTFSTLTVSNMSPEDSSIYLCSVTGGTEAFFGQGTRLTVV.

This clone has a handful of counts. The sample carries other DNA sequences with the same CDR3. The chain combines TRBV28 with TRBJ2-1; 8 bases line up with TRBD2. In germline, CDR1 is MDHEN, CDR2 SYDVKM. Trimming cost V 2 bases and J 4 bases; bases outside gene matches: 1. The CDR3 is made up of 14 amino acids. This chain's CDR3 is CASSLGGGYNEQFF. Written as DNA, the CDR3 is TGTGCCAGCAGTTTAGGCGGGGGGTACAATGAGCAGTTCTTC.

This clone was seen more than once but under ten times. The chain is built from TRBV18 and TRBJ1-1, with TRBD1 as a possible D gene (6 bases). This CDR3 has 16 amino acids. Germline lookup yields CDR1 KGHSH and CDR2 LQKENI. V lost 2 bases and J lost 0, with 13 bases in between. The CDR3 protein is CASSPDRPYLNTEAFF. As DNA, the CDR3 is TGTGCCAGCTCACCAGACAGGCCATACCTGAACACTGAAGCTTTCTTT. The entire variable domain, with the rest obtained from reference TRBV18 and TRBJ1-1, is as follows: NAGVMQNPRHLVRRRGQEARLRCSPMKGHSHVYWYRQLPEEGLKFMVYLQKENIIDESGMPKERFSAEFPKEGPSILRIQQVVRGDSAAYFCASSPDRPYLNTEAFFGQGTRLTVV.

CDR3 region: CASSARGLGAEAFF. The CDR3 DNA sequence: TGTGCCAGCAGCGCACGGGGTCTCGGGGCTGAAGCTTTCTTT. The rearrangement uses TRBV6-1 and TRBJ1-1; D not certain. V gave up 6 bases and J gave up 6 bases, with 17 bases separating them. This CDR3 region has 14 residues. CDR1 and CDR2 (germline): MNHNS, SASEGT.

The chain links TRBV29-1 to TRBJ2-2; possible D gene TRBD1, 6 bases. CDR3 length: 13 amino acids. Germline assignment: CDR1 SQVTM and CDR2 ANQGSEA. The V end lost 7 bases, the J end lost 2 bases, and 11 bases lay between the germline ends. CDR3: CSGTDRNTGELFF. The CDR3 DNA reads TGCAGCGGAACGGACAGAAACACCGGGGAGCTGTTTTTT.

The chain employs TRBV7-2 and TRBJ2-5, with 7 bases identical to TRBD2. CDR1 is SGHTA, CDR2 FQGNSA, per germline. This CDR3 has 17 residues. J was trimmed by 5 bases and V by 1 base; bases with no gene match: 13. The CDR3 is CASSLDARGILMETQYF. The CDR3 DNA reads as TGTGCCAGCAGCTTAGACGCGCGGGGGATCCTTATGGAGACCCAGTACTTC.

This sequence joins TRBV6-5 and TRBJ2-1; TRBD1 matches 8 bases. The J segment lost 7 bases and the V segment lost 0 bases, leaving 5 bases of the junction unmatched. Germline V CDR1 and CDR2: MNHEY, SVGAGI. This CDR3 is 15 amino acids long. CDR3 nucleotides: TGTGCCAGCAGTTACTCGGGAACAGGGGGAAATGAGCAGTTCTTC. Protein: CASSYSGTGGNEQFF.

Of note for this clone: The sample has other DNA sequences that encode this CDR3 too. V is TRBV28 and J is TRBJ2-7; a possible D gene is TRBD1 (7 bases). There are 14 residues in the CDR3. Trimming took off 3 bases at V and 4 bases at J, with 13 bases between the two ends. Germline V gene lookup returns CDR1 MDHEN and CDR2 SYDVKM. The CDR3, as DNA: TGTGCCAGCAGTTTCGCAGGGGGGTCATACGAGCAGTACTTC. This translates into CASSFAGGSYEQYF.

Notes on this clone: Other nucleotide sequences in the sample specify the same CDR3. The chain employs TRBV27 and TRBJ2-7, with D possibly called TRBD1 or TRBD2 (5 bases each). Germline V lookup: CDR1 MNHEY, CDR2 SMNVEV (reference sequence). Trimming took off 5 bases at V and 2 bases at J, with 13 bases between the two ends. The CDR3 contains 14 residues. CDR3 bases: TGTGCCAGCAGTGTCCGGGACCCAACCTACGAGCAGTACTTC. Its translation is CASSVRDPTYEQYF.

The chain combines TRBV7-3 with TRBJ2-1, with TRBD1 matching 9 bases. The trim removed 7 bases at V and 10 bases at J, leaving 11 bases unmatched. The CDR3 spans 14 residues. Germline V gives CDR1 SGHTA, CDR2 FQGTGA. DNA of the CDR3: TGTGCCAGCAAGACAGGGGGAGCCAATGAAGAGCAGTTCTTC. Its translation is CASKTGGANEEQFF.

Worth noting for this clone: The same CDR3 can be traced to other DNA sequences in this sample. The V call is TRBV27, the J call TRBJ1-1; D is possibly TRBD1 (6 bases). Trimming took 2 bases from V and 2 from J, leaving 12 bases between them. The CDR3 is 15 amino acids. Looked up from germline, CDR1 is MNHEY and CDR2 is SMNVEV (reference sequence). CDR3 DNA sequence: TGTGCCAGCAGTTTAAATAGGGGGACCAACACTGAAGCTTTCTTT. This sequence encodes CASSLNRGTNTEAFF.

CDR3: CASSLVGTSGKETQYF. The CDR3 region has the DNA TGTGCCAGCAGCTTAGTAGGGACTAGTGGAAAAGAGACCCAGTACTTC. The chain combines TRBV7-9 with TRBJ2-5, with TRBD2 matching over 8 bases. V shed 1 base, J shed 3 bases, and the junction held 7 bases outside the gene matches. CDR3 length: 16 residues. The germline CDR1 and CDR2 sequences are SEHNR and FQNEAQ (reference sequence). The whole variable domain, filled in from reference TRBV7-9 and TRBJ2-5, reads DTGVSQNPRHKITKRGQNVTFRCDPISEHNRLYWYRQTLGQGPEFLTYFQNEAQLEKSRLLSDRFSAERPKGSFSTLEIQRTEQGDSAMYLCASSLVGTSGKETQYFGPGTRLLVL.

The genes are TRBV4-3 and TRBJ2-3; 7 nucleotides match TRBD2. The V segment lost 0 bases and the J segment 2 bases; nucleotides outside the gene matches: 5. The CDR3 is 16 residues long. Germline V gene sequence: CDR1 LGHNA, CDR2 YSLEER. For the CDR3, the DNA is TGCGCCAGCAGCCAAGATTATGCGGGGGACACAGATACGCAGTATTTT. It is translated as CASSQDYAGDTDTQYF.

This sequence joins TRBV15 and TRBJ2-1; the match to TRBD1 covers 10 bases. The CDR3 contains 17 residues. Germline V CDR1 and CDR2: LNHNV, YYDKDF (reference sequence). Germline trimming cut 1 base from V and 4 bases from J; bases unmatched to any gene: 7. The CDR3 reads CATSRALRTGGYNEQFF. For the CDR3, the DNA is TGTGCCACCAGCAGAGCGCTACGGACAGGGGGATACAATGAGCAGTTCTTC.

The CDR3 region is CASSPTPLAGDPNEQFF. The CDR3, as DNA: TGTGCCAGCAGCCCCACCCCGCTAGCGGGAGATCCCAATGAGCAGTTCTTC. The rearrangement uses TRBV7-9 and TRBJ2-1, with TRBD2 matching 10 bases. CDR1 is SEHNR, CDR2 FQNEAQ, per germline (reference sequence). The junction had 13 bases not matched to a gene; V was cut back by 5 bases and J by 6 bases. The CDR3 has 17 amino acids.

The chain carries TRBV7-7 and TRBJ2-7; 11 bases are a match to TRBD2. The germline V gene encodes CDR1 SSHAT and CDR2 FNYEAQ (reference sequence). The CDR3 contains 14 residues. V gave up 5 bases and J gave up 3 bases; unmatched junction bases: 3. CDR3 sequence (DNA): TGTGCCAGCAGCCCGGGGACTAGCGGCTACGAGCAGTACTTC. It is translated as CASSPGTSGYEQYF.

This clone was observed once. V and J are TRBV29-1 and TRBJ2-7, with D maybe TRBD2 (5 bases). V shed 6 bases and J shed 5 bases, with 20 bases lying between them. Germline-derived CDR1 and CDR2 are SQVTM and ANQGSEA. The CDR3 loop spans 14 amino acids. CDR3 amino acids: CSVPGEYGIHEQYF. CDR3 DNA: TGCAGCGTGCCCGGGGAGTATGGGATCCACGAGCAGTACTTC.

V gene TRBV27 combines with J gene TRBJ1-5; the D gene is possibly TRBD1 (5 bases). The CDR3 totals 16 residues. Germline CDR1 MNHEY, CDR2 SMNVEV (reference sequence). Trimming pared 8 bases from V and 0 bases from J, leaving 17 bases between. The CDR3 DNA follows: TGTGCCAGCCGACGTTCCCAGGGAGGTAGCAATCAGCCCCAGCATTTT. Translating gives CASRRSQGGSNQPQHF.

The rearrangement uses TRBV28 and TRBJ2-7; 8 positions match TRBD1. The V gene end was trimmed by 3 bases and the J gene end by 0 bases; junction bases not matched to a gene: 4. Germline V gives CDR1 MDHEN, CDR2 SYDVKM. The CDR3 runs 15 residues. The CDR3 nucleotides are TGTGCCAGCAGTTTCACCGGGACAGGCTCCTACGAGCAGTACTTC. Its protein product is CASSFTGTGSYEQYF.

This rearrangement joins TRBV5-6 to TRBJ2-1, with TRBD2 matching 14 bases. The CDR3 sequence is 18 residues long. Germline V lookup: CDR1 SGHDT, CDR2 YYEEEE. V gave up 2 bases and J gave up 9 bases; unmatched junction bases: 13. CDR3 residues: CASSLPLKTSGRASEQFF. The DNA for the CDR3 is TGTGCCAGCAGCTTACCCCTAAAGACTAGCGGGAGGGCAAGTGAGCAGTTCTTC.

As to this clone: This sample also contains other DNA sequences that code for the same CDR3. The chain employs TRBV28 and TRBJ2-6, with 8 bases lining up with TRBD1. CDR1 and CDR2 (germline): MDHEN, SYDVKM. The CDR3 runs to 17 residues. J was trimmed by 1 base and V by 4 bases; bases with no gene match: 6. CDR3 sequence reads: CASSSRQGLSGANVLTF. CDR3 bases: TGTGCCAGCAGTTCGCGACAGGGGCTTTCTGGGGCCAACGTCCTGACTTTC.

The V gene is TRBV4-1, the J gene TRBJ2-1, with D perhaps assigned TRBD1 or TRBD2 (5 bases each). The ends were cut back, 2 bases at V and 7 bases at J, with 12 bases in the middle. Germline V gene data show CDR1 as MGHRA and CDR2 as YSYEKL. The CDR3 totals 14 residues. CDR3 sequence reads: CASSQRDPPNEQFF. CDR3 nucleotides: TGCGCCAGCAGCCAACGGGACCCTCCAAATGAGCAGTTCTTC.

This chain's CDR3 is CASSAWGDRYYEQYF. DNA of the CDR3: TGTGCCAGCAGCGCCTGGGGGGATCGTTACTACGAGCAGTACTTC. The chain recombines TRBV28 with TRBJ2-7; D is perhaps TRBD2 (6 bases). This CDR3 spans 15 amino acids. The V gene's germline CDR1 is MDHEN and CDR2 SYDVKM. V lost 6 bases and J 3 bases, leaving 18 bases between the germline ends.

V gene TRBV28 combines with J gene TRBJ2-5; perhaps TRBD2 as D (5 bases). Germline V CDR1 and CDR2: MDHEN, SYDVKM. The CDR3 has 16 residues. Trimming cost V 5 bases and J 2 bases, with 18 bases left between them. The CDR3 protein is CASSHHEGRWQETQYF. CDR3 DNA: TGTGCCAGCAGTCATCACGAGGGCAGATGGCAAGAGACCCAGTACTTC.

This clone was detected once. J is TRBJ2-2 and V is TRBV2, with D maybe TRBD2 (6 bases). This CDR3 spans 12 amino acids. Trimming stripped 8 bases from V and 6 bases from J, with 10 bases between. Germline assignment: CDR1 SNHLY and CDR2 FYNNEI. CDR3 in DNA: TGTGCCAGCTTCCGGAGGGCCGGGGAGCTGTTTTTT. Protein sequence: CASFRRAGELFF.

The J gene is TRBJ2-7, the V gene TRBV5-5, with a weak D call TRBD1 (5 bases). This CDR3 is 19 amino acids long. Trimming took off 5 bases at V and 0 bases at J, with 27 bases between the two ends. The germline CDR1 and CDR2 sequences are SGHKS and YYEKEE (reference sequence). Here the CDR3 DNA reads TGTGCCAGCAGACCTTATCAGACAGTTGTCCCCCTAAACTCCTACGAGCAGTACTTC. It is translated as CASRPYQTVVPLNSYEQYF.